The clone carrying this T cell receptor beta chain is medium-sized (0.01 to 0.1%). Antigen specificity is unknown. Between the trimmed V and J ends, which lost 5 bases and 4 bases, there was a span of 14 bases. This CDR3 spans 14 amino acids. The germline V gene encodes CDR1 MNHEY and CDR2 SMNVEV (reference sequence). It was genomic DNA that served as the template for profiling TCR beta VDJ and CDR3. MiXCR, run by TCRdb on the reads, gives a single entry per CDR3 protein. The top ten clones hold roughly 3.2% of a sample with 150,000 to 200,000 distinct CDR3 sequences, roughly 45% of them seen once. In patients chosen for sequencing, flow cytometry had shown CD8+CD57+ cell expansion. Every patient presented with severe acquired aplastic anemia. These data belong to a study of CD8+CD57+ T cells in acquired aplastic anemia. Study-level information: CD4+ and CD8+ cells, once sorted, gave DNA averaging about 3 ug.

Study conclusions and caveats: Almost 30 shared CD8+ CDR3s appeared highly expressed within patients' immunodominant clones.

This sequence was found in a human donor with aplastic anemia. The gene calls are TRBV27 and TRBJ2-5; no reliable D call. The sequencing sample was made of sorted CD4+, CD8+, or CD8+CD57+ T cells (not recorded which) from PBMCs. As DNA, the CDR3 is TGTGCCAGCAGTCCACACGTCTCGCCAGAGACCCAGTACTTC. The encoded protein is CASSPHVSPETQYF.